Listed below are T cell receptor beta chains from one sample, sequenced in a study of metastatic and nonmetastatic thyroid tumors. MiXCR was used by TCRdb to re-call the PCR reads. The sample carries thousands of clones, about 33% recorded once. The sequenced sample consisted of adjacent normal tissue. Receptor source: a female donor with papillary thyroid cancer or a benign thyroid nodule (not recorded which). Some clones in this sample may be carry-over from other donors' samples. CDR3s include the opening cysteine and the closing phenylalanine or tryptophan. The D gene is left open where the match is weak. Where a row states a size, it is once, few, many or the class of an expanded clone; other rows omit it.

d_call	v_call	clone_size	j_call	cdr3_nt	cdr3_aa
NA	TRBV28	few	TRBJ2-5	TGTGCCAGCAGCCAGACCGGGACGACTCAAGAGACCCAGTACTTC	CASSQTGTTQETQYF
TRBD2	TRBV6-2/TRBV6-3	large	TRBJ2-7	TGTGCCAGCACTCGGGGGGACTCCTACGAGCAGTACTTC	CASTRGDSYEQYF
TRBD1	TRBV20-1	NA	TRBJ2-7	TGCTCTGCAGCCTGGACAGGGAACTCCTACGAGCAGTACTTC	CSAAWTGNSYEQYF
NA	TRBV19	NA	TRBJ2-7	TGTGCCAGTAGTATCGGGAATGGACTATCCTACGAGCAGTACTTC	CASSIGNGLSYEQYF
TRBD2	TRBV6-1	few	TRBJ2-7	TGTGCCAGCAGCCGAACTAGCGCGGTCTCCTACGAGCAGTACTTC	CASSRTSAVSYEQYF
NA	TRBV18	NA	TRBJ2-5	TGTGCCAGCTCACCACCGAATACAAGACAAGAGACCCAGTACTTC	CASSPPNTRQETQYF
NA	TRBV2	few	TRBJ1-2	TGTGCCAGCAGTGAGGGGAATGGCTACACCTTC	CASSEGNGYTF
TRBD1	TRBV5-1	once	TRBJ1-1	TGCGCCAGCAGCCTCGGGACAGGGGGGATCTCTGAAGCTTTCTTT	CASSLGTGGISEAFF
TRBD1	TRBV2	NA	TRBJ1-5	TGTGCCAGCAGTGAAGGGACAGGGGGCGATCAGCCCCAGCATTTT	CASSEGTGGDQPQHF
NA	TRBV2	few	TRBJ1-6	TGTGCCAGCAGTGAAGCAGGTGGAAACAATTCACCCCTCCACTTT	CASSEAGGNNSPLHF
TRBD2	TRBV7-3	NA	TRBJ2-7	TGTGCCAGCGGAAACGGGGGGGAAACCCCCTTCTCTTACGAGCAGTACTTC	CASGNGGETPFSYEQYF
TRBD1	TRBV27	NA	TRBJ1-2	TGTGCCAGCAGTGCTCAGGGGGGGGATTATGGCTACACCTTC	CASSAQGGDYGYTF
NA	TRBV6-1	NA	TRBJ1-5	TGTGCCAGCAGTGAAACGGGGGGACCCCAGCATTTT	CASSETGGPQHF
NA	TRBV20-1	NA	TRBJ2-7	TGCAGTGCGCCAGGGATCTACGAGCAGTACTTC	CSAPGIYEQYF
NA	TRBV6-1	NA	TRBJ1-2	TGTGCCAGCAGTGGAGGGGCGGACTATGGCTACACCTTC	CASSGGADYGYTF
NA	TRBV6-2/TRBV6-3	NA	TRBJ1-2	TGTGCCAGCAGTTACTCGCGTGTCTACACCTTC	CASSYSRVYTF
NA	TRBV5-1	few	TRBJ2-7	TGCGCCAGCAGCTTGGCGGGGAACTCCTACGAGCAGTACTTC	CASSLAGNSYEQYF
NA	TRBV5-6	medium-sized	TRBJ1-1	TGTGCCAGCAGCCTAACAGGGTTTGCTACTGAAGCTTTCTTT	CASSLTGFATEAFF
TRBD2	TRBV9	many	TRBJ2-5	TGTGCCAGCAGCCCCACGACTAGCGGGGGGGCGTTAACAGAGACCCAGTACTTC	CASSPTTSGGALTETQYF
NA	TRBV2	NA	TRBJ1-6	TGTGCCAGCAGTTCCGGGGGTCCCTATAATTCACCCCTCCACTTT	CASSSGGPYNSPLHF
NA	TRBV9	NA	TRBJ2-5	TGTGCCAGCAGCGGGGAAGATTCCCAAGAGACCCAGTACTTC	CASSGEDSQETQYF
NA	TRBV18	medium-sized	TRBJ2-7	TGTGCCAGCTCACCGTCTACGCGCATTAACGAGCAGTACTTC	CASSPSTRINEQYF
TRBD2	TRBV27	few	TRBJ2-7	TGTGCCAGCAGTCCGTTGGGGGGGTCCTACGAGCAGTACTTC	CASSPLGGSYEQYF
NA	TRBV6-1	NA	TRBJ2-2	TGTGCCAGCAGTGAGCTAACAGTTGGAGGGGAGCTGTTTTTT	CASSELTVGGELFF
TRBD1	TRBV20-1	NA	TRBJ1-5	TGCAGTGCACGGGACAGACAGTTACAGCCCCAGCATTTT	CSARDRQLQPQHF
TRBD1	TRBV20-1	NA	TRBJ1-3	TGCAGTGCTACCCGCGACAGGGTAGGAAACACCATATATTTT	CSATRDRVGNTIYF
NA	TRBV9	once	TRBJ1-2	TGTGCCAGCAGCCCGGGGACTACGGGGGGTTATGGCTACACCTTC	CASSPGTTGGYGYTF
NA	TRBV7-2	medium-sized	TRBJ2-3	TGTGCCAGCAGCCCCGAGTCGGGGATCACACGGACAGATACGCAGTATTTT	CASSPESGITRTDTQYF
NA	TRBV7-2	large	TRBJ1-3	TGTGCCAGCAGCTTAGCCAGTGCGGGCTCTGGAAACACCATATATTTT	CASSLASAGSGNTIYF
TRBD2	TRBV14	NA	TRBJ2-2	TGTGCCAGCAGCCAAGTTGGGACTAGCGCCACCGGGGAGCTGTTTTTT	CASSQVGTSATGELFF
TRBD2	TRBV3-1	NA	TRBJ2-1	TGTGCCAGCAGCCGTAGCGGGGGGGCATACAATGAGCAGTTCTTC	CASSRSGGAYNEQFF
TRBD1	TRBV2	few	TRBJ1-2	TGTGCCAGCAGTCCCGGGACAGGGGTTCGCTACACCTTC	CASSPGTGVRYTF
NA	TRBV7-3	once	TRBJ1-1	TGTGCCAGCAGCGCCCAGATGAACACTGAAGCTTTCTTT	CASSAQMNTEAFF
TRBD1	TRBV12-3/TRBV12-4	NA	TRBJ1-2	TGTGCCATAGGACAGGCGATATCCTATGGCTACACCTTC	CAIGQAISYGYTF
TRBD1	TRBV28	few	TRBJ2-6	TGTGCCAGCAGTTTATTACAGGGGATGACCAACGTCCTGACTTTC	CASSLLQGMTNVLTF
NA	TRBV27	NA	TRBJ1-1	TGTGCCAGCAGTTTATCAGGCGGATTCGGGAGCGGCACTGAAGCTTTCTTT	CASSLSGGFGSGTEAFF
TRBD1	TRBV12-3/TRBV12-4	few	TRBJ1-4	TGTGCCAGCAGTGGGACAGGGCAGGGGGAAAAACTGTTTTTT	CASSGTGQGEKLFF
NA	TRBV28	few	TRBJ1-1	TGTGCCAGCAGTTTGCAGACAGAGATGAACACTGAAGCTTTCTTT	CASSLQTEMNTEAFF
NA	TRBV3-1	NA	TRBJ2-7	TGTGCCAGCAGCTCGAATTACGAGCAGTACTTC	CASSSNYEQYF
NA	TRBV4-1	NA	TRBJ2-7	TGCGCCAGCAGCGGTTTCGGGGGGCCTTACGAGCAGTACTTC	CASSGFGGPYEQYF
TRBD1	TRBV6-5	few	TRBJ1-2	TGTGCCAGCAGTTACTCGACAGGGCCCCTCTATGGCTACACCTTC	CASSYSTGPLYGYTF
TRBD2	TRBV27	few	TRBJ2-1	TGTGCCAGCAGTCCTCGCGGGACTAGCGGTTACAATGAGCAGTTCTTC	CASSPRGTSGYNEQFF
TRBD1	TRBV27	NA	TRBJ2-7	TGTGCCAGCAGTCCGGGACAGGGGATGAGAGAGCAGTACTTC	CASSPGQGMREQYF
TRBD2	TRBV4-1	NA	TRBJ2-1	TGCGCCAGCAGCCAAACGACTAGCGGGACCGTCTTCAATGAGCAGTTCTTC	CASSQTTSGTVFNEQFF
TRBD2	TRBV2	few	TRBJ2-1	TGTGCCAGCAGTACGTCTAGCGGTTACAATGAGCAGTTCTTC	CASSTSSGYNEQFF
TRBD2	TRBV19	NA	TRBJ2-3	TGTGCCAGTAGTAGACGACTAGCGGGGGGGAACACAGATACGCAGTATTTT	CASSRRLAGGNTDTQYF
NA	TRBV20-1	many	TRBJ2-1	TGCAGTGCTAATCCACCCACCGGACAGTACAATGAGCAGTTCTTC	CSANPPTGQYNEQFF
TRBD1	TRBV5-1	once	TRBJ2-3	TGCGCCAGCACTCGCGGACAGGGCACAGATACGCAGTATTTT	CASTRGQGTDTQYF